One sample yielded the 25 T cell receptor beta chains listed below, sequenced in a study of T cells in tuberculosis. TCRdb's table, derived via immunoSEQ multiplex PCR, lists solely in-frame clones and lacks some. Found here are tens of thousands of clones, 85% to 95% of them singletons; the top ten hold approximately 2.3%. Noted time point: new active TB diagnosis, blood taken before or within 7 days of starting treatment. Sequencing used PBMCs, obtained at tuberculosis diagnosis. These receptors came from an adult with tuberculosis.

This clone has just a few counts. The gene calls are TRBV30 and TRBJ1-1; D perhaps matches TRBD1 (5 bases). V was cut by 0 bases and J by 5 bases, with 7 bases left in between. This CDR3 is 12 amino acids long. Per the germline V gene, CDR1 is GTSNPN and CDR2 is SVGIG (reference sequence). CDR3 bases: TGTGCCTGGAGTGTTGGGGGGACTGAAGCTTTCTTT. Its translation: CAWSVGGTEAFF. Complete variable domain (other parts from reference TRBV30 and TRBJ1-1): SQTIHQWPATLVQPVGSPLSLECTVEGTSNPNLYWYRQAAGRGLQLLFYSVGIGQISSEVPQNLSASRPQDRQFILSSKKLLLSDSGFYLCAWSVGGTEAFFGQGTRLTVV.

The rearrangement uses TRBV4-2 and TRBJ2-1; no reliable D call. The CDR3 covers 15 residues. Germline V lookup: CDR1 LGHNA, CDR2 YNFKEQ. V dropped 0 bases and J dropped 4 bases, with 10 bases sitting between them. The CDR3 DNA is TGTGCCAGCAGCCAAGACCCGAGCCTGTACAATGAGCAGTTCTTC. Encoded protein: CASSQDPSLYNEQFF.

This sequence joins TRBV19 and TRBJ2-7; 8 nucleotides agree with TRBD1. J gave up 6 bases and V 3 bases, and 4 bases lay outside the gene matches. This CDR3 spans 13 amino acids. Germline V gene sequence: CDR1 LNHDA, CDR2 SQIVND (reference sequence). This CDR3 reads CASSIGQGREQYV. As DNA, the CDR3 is TGTGCCAGTAGTATCGGACAGGGCCGCGAGCAGTACGTC.

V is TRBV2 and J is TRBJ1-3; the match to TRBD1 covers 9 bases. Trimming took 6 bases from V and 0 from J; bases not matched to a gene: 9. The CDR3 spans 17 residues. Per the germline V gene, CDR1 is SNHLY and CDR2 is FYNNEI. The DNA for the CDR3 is TGTGCCAGCAGGCTGGGACAGGGACTACTCTCTGGAAACACCATATATTTT. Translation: CASRLGQGLLSGNTIYF.

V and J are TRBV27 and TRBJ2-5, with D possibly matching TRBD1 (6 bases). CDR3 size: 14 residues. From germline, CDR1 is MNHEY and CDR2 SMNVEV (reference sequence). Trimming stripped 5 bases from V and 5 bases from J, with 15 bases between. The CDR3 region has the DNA TGTGCCAGCAGTCCCGGACAGCCCCGGGAGACCCAGTACTTC. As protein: CASSPGQPRETQYF.

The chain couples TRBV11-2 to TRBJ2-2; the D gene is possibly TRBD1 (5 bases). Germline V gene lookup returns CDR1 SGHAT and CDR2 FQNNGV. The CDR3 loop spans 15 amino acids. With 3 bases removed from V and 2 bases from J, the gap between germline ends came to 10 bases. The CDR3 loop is CASSFRRVNTGELFF. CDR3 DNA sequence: TGTGCCAGCAGCTTCCGCAGGGTCAACACCGGGGAGCTGTTTTTT.

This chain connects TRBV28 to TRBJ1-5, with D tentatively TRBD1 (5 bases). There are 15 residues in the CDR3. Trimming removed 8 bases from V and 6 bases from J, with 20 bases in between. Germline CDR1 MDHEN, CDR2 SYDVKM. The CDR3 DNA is TGTGCCAGCGGTCTCGGGGGTCCCCCAAGTCAGCCCCAGCATTTT. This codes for CASGLGGPPSQPQHF.

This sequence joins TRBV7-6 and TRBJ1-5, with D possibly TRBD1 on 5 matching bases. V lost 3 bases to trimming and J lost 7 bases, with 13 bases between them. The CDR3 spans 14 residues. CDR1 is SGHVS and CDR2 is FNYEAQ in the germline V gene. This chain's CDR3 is CASSFVLGAQPQHF. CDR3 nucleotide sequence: TGTGCCAGCAGCTTCGTCCTAGGGGCCCAGCCCCAGCATTTT. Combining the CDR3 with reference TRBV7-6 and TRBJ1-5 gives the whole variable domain GAGVSQSPRYKVTKRGQDVALRCDPISGHVSLYWYRQALGQGPEFLTYFNYEAQQDKSGLPNDRFSAERPEGSISTLTIQRTEQRDSAMYRCASSFVLGAQPQHFGDGTRLSIL.

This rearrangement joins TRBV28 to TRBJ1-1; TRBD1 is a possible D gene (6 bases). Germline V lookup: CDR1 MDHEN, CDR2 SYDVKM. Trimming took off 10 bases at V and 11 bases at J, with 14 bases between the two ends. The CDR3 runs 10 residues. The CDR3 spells CATEGVWAFF. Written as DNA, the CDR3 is TGTGCCACCGAGGGGGTTTGGGCTTTCTTT.

CDR3 nucleotide sequence: TGTGCCTGGAGTCCTTGGACTAGCGGGGGGTCTAATGAGCAGTTCTTC. Its protein product is CAWSPWTSGGSNEQFF. V gene TRBV30 combines with J gene TRBJ2-1; 14 bases agree with TRBD2. V gave up 2 bases and J gave up 7 bases; unmatched junction bases: 7. The germline V gene encodes CDR1 GTSNPN and CDR2 SVGIG (reference sequence). This CDR3 comprises 16 residues.

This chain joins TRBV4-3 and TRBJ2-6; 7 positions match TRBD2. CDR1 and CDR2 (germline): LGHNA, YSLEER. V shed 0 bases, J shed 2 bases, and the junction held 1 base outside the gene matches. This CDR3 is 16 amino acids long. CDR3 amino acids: CASSQDGGAGANVLTF. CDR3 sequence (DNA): TGCGCCAGCAGCCAAGATGGGGGGGCTGGGGCCAACGTCCTGACTTTC.

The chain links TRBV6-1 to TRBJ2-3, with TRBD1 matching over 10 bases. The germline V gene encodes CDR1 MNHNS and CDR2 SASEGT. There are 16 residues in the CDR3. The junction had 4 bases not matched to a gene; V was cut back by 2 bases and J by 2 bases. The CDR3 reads CASSEHGTGDTDTQYF. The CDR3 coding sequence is TGTGCCAGCAGTGAACACGGGACAGGGGACACAGATACGCAGTATTTT.

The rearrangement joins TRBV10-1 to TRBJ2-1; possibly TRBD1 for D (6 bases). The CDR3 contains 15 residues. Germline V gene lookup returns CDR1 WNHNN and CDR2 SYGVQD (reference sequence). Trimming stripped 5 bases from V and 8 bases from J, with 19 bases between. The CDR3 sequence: CASSPGHLRGDEQFF. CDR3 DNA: TGCGCCAGCAGTCCGGGACACCTGAGGGGCGATGAGCAGTTCTTC.

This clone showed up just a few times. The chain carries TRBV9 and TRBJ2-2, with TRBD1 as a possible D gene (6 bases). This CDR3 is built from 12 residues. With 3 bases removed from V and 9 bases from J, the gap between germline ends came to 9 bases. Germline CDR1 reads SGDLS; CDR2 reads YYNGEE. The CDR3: CASSEGDRELFF. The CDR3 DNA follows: TGTGCCAGCAGCGAAGGGGACAGGGAGCTGTTTTTT.

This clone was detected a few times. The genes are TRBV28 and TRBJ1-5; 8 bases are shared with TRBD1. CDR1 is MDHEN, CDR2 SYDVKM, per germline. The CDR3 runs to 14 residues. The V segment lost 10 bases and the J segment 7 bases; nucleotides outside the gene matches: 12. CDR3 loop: CATRSQGASQPQHF. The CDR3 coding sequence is TGTGCCACCAGAAGTCAGGGGGCGAGCCAGCCCCAGCATTTT.

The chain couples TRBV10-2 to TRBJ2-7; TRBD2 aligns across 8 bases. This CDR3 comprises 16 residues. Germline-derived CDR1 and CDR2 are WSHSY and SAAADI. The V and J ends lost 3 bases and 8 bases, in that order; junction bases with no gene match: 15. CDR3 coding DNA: TGCGCCAGCAGTGACTCCACATCTGATCGCGGGAGGAAGCAGTACTTC. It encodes CASSDSTSDRGRKQYF.

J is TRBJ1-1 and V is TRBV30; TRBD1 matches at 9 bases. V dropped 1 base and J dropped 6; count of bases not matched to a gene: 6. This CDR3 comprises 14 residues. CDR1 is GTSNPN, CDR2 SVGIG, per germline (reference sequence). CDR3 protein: CAWSGGQGEAEAFF. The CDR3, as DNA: TGTGCCTGGAGTGGGGGACAGGGTGAGGCTGAAGCTTTCTTT.

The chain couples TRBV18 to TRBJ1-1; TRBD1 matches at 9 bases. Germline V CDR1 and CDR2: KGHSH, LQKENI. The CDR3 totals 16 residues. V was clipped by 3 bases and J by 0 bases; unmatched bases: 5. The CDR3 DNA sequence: TGTGCCAGCTCACCCGGGACAGGGCTTATGAACACTGAAGCTTTCTTT. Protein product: CASSPGTGLMNTEAFF.

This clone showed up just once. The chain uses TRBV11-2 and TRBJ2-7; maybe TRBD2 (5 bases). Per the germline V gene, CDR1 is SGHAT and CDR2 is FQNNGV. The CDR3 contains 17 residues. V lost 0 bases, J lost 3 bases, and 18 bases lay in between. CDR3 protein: CASSLDGLVAGSYEQYV. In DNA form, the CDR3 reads TGTGCCAGCAGCTTAGATGGGTTGGTTGCGGGCAGCTACGAGCAGTACGTC.

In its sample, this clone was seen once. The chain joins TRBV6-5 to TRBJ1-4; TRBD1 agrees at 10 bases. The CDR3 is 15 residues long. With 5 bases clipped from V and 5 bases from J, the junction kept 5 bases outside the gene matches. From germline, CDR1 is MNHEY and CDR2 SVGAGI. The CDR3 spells CASSHPGQGNEKLFF. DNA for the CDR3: TGTGCCAGCAGTCACCCGGGACAGGGGAATGAAAAACTGTTTTTT.

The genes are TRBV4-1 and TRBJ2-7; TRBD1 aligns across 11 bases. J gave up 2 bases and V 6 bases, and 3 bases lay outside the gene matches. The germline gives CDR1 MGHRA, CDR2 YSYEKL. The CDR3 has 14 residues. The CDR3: CASSPGQGAYEQYF. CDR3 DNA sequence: TGCGCCAGCAGTCCGGGACAGGGGGCCTACGAGCAGTACTTC.

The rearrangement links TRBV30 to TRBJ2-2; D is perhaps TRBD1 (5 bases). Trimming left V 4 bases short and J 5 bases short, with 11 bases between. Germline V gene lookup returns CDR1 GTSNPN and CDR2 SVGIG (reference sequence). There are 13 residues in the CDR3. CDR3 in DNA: TGTGCCTGGAAGGGGTTCCTGACCGGGGAGCTGTTTTTT. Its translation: CAWKGFLTGELFF.

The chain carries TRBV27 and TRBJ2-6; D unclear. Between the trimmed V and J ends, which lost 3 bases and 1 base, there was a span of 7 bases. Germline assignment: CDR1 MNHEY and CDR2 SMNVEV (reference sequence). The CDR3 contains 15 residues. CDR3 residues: CASSLTGSGANVLTF. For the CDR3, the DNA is TGTGCCAGCAGTTTGACCGGGTCTGGGGCCAACGTCCTGACTTTC.

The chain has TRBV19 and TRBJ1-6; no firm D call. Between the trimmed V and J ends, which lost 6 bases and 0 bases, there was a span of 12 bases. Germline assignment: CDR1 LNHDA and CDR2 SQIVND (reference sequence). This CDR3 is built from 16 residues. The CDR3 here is CASSRRRSSYNSPLHF. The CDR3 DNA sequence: TGTGCCAGTAGCCGGCGGAGGAGCTCCTATAATTCACCCCTCCACTTT.

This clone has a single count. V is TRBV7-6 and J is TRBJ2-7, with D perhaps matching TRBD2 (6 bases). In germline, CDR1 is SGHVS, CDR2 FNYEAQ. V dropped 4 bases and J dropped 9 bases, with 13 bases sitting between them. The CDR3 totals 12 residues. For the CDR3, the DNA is TGTGCCAGCAGCTCCGGGAGCTCGGGGCAGTACGTC. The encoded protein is CASSSGSSGQYV.